Listed below are T cell receptor beta chains from one sample, sequenced in a study of shared clonotypes between healthy human individuals. Assay used: immunoSEQ multiplex PCR; TCRdb lists only in-frame clones, some missing. The data hold nearly 1 million clones, with approximately 80% observed a single time. Sequenced input: memory CD4+ T cells sorted from blood. These receptors were collected from a man younger than 30 in good health. The CDR3 runs from the conserved cysteine through the conserved F or W. The D gene is left open where the match is weak. Not every row has a clone size; where given, it reads once, few, many or a size class.

d_call: NA; v_call: TRBV6-5; clone_size: NA; j_call: TRBJ1-2; cdr3_aa: CASSPGQIYGGYTF; cdr3_nt: TGTGCCAGCAGTCCAGGACAGATCTATGGCGGCTACACCTTC
d_call: NA; v_call: TRBV30; clone_size: few; j_call: TRBJ1-3; cdr3_aa: CAWTPTHNSGNTIYF; cdr3_nt: TGTGCCTGGACCCCTACCCACAACTCTGGAAACACCATATATTTT
d_call: NA; v_call: TRBV19; clone_size: NA; j_call: TRBJ1-2; cdr3_aa: CASSTSPEQRTTYTF; cdr3_nt: TGTGCCAGTAGTACATCTCCGGAACAGCGGACCACCTACACCTTC
d_call: NA; v_call: TRBV7-6; clone_size: NA; j_call: TRBJ1-1; cdr3_aa: CASSPVGGNAEAFF; cdr3_nt: TGTGCCAGCAGCCCTGTGGGAGGGAACGCTGAAGCTTTCTTT
d_call: TRBD1; v_call: TRBV2; clone_size: NA; j_call: TRBJ1-2; cdr3_aa: CASRLYRGQGYGYTF; cdr3_nt: TGTGCCAGCAGGCTTTACAGGGGGCAGGGCTATGGCTACACCTTC
d_call: NA; v_call: TRBV27; clone_size: NA; j_call: TRBJ2-7; cdr3_aa: CASGTGLAYEQYF; cdr3_nt: TGTGCCAGTGGTACGGGACTCGCCTACGAGCAGTACTTC
d_call: NA; v_call: TRBV2; clone_size: NA; j_call: TRBJ1-4; cdr3_aa: CASKKGTATNEKLFF; cdr3_nt: TGTGCCAGCAAGAAGGGGACGGCTACTAATGAAAAACTGTTTTTT
d_call: NA; v_call: TRBV7-7; clone_size: once; j_call: TRBJ2-1; cdr3_aa: CASSPGGSYNEQFF; cdr3_nt: TGTGCTAGCAGCCCCGGGGGATCCTACAATGAGCAGTTCTTC
d_call: NA; v_call: TRBV11-2; clone_size: NA; j_call: TRBJ1-3; cdr3_aa: CASSFGNTIYF; cdr3_nt: TGTGCCAGCAGCTTCGGAAACACCATATATTTT
d_call: NA; v_call: TRBV5-1; clone_size: NA; j_call: TRBJ2-5; cdr3_aa: CASRGAGSGYGEETQYF; cdr3_nt: TGCGCCAGCAGGGGAGCAGGGAGCGGGTATGGGGAAGAGACCCAGTACTTC
d_call: TRBD2; v_call: TRBV6-5; clone_size: few; j_call: TRBJ2-7; cdr3_aa: CASSYKREGYEQYF; cdr3_nt: TGTGCCAGCAGTTATAAGCGGGAGGGCTACGAGCAGTACTTC
d_call: TRBD1; v_call: TRBV6-6; clone_size: NA; j_call: TRBJ2-2; cdr3_aa: CASRYRGDTGELFF; cdr3_nt: TGTGCCAGCAGATACAGGGGTGATACCGGGGAGCTGTTTTTT
d_call: TRBD2; v_call: TRBV7-2; clone_size: NA; j_call: TRBJ2-1; cdr3_aa: CASRKVAGGTYNEQFF; cdr3_nt: TGTGCCAGCAGGAAAGTAGCGGGGGGGACCTACAATGAGCAGTTCTTC
d_call: NA; v_call: TRBV7-6; clone_size: NA; j_call: TRBJ2-7; cdr3_aa: CASSSDVGEQYF; cdr3_nt: TGTGCCAGCAGCTCAGACGTTGGCGAGCAGTACTTC
d_call: NA; v_call: TRBV30; clone_size: NA; j_call: TRBJ2-5; cdr3_aa: CAWSTGGSETQYF; cdr3_nt: TGTGCCTGGAGTACCGGGGGCTCGGAGACCCAGTACTTC
d_call: NA; v_call: TRBV6-1; clone_size: NA; j_call: TRBJ1-5; cdr3_aa: CASSEGGGYQPQHF; cdr3_nt: TGTGCCAGCAGTGAAGGGGGTGGGTATCAGCCCCAGCATTTT
d_call: TRBD1; v_call: TRBV7-2; clone_size: NA; j_call: TRBJ2-5; cdr3_aa: CASSWDRGQETQYF; cdr3_nt: TGTGCCAGCAGCTGGGACAGGGGCCAAGAGACCCAGTACTTC
d_call: TRBD2; v_call: TRBV4-2; clone_size: NA; j_call: TRBJ2-7; cdr3_aa: CASSQDLLAGGRTYEQYF; cdr3_nt: TGTGCCAGCAGCCAAGATTTACTAGCGGGGGGGAGGACCTACGAGCAGTACTTC
d_call: TRBD1; v_call: TRBV6-6; clone_size: NA; j_call: TRBJ1-2; cdr3_aa: CASRSEGAPDGYTF; cdr3_nt: TGTGCCAGCAGATCAGAGGGGGCGCCTGACGGCTACACCTTC
d_call: TRBD1; v_call: TRBV30; clone_size: NA; j_call: TRBJ1-3; cdr3_aa: CAWSVTGQVPRNTIYF; cdr3_nt: TGTGCCTGGAGTGTAACGGGACAGGTTCCCCGAAACACCATATATTTT
d_call: NA; v_call: TRBV5-1; clone_size: few; j_call: TRBJ1-3; cdr3_aa: CASKADSSGNTIYF; cdr3_nt: TGCGCCAGCAAGGCCGACTCCTCTGGAAACACCATATATTTT
d_call: NA; v_call: TRBV2; clone_size: NA; j_call: TRBJ1-4; cdr3_aa: CASSQSAEKLFF; cdr3_nt: TGTGCCAGCTCTCAGTCTGCCGAAAAACTGTTTTTT
d_call: NA; v_call: TRBV7-3; clone_size: NA; j_call: TRBJ2-6; cdr3_aa: CASRVGGQLSSGANVLTF; cdr3_nt: TGTGCCAGCAGGGTCGGAGGACAGCTATCCTCTGGGGCCAACGTCCTGACTTTC
d_call: NA; v_call: TRBV14; clone_size: NA; j_call: TRBJ1-3; cdr3_aa: CASSPWGRGGSSGNTIYF; cdr3_nt: TGTGCCAGCAGCCCTTGGGGACGAGGCGGGAGCTCTGGAAACACCATATATTTT
d_call: TRBD1; v_call: TRBV6-6; clone_size: few; j_call: TRBJ1-3; cdr3_aa: CASNSGGSGNTIYF; cdr3_nt: TGTGCCAGCAATTCAGGGGGCTCTGGAAACACCATATATTTT
d_call: NA; v_call: TRBV5-1; clone_size: NA; j_call: TRBJ2-5; cdr3_aa: CASSLAGVTETQYF; cdr3_nt: TGCGCCAGCAGCTTGGCCGGGGTGACGGAGACCCAGTACTTC
d_call: TRBD1; v_call: TRBV28; clone_size: NA; j_call: TRBJ2-5; cdr3_aa: CASSTPGTGLETQYF; cdr3_nt: TGTGCCAGCAGTACGCCAGGGACAGGGCTGGAGACCCAGTACTTC
d_call: NA; v_call: TRBV30; clone_size: NA; j_call: TRBJ1-4; cdr3_aa: CAWLGAEKLFF; cdr3_nt: TGTGCCTGGTTGGGTGCGGAAAAACTGTTTTTT
d_call: NA; v_call: TRBV28; clone_size: NA; j_call: TRBJ1-2; cdr3_aa: CASSSTGEAYGYTF; cdr3_nt: TGTGCCAGCAGTTCCACCGGGGAGGCCTATGGCTACACCTTC
d_call: NA; v_call: TRBV19; clone_size: NA; j_call: TRBJ1-5; cdr3_aa: CASTVRDTLSNQPQHF; cdr3_nt: TGTGCCAGTACCGTCCGGGACACGCTAAGCAATCAGCCCCAGCATTTT
d_call: TRBD1; v_call: TRBV6-1; clone_size: NA; j_call: TRBJ1-1; cdr3_aa: CASSLTPDRVTEAFF; cdr3_nt: TGTGCCAGCAGTTTGACCCCGGACAGGGTCACTGAAGCTTTCTTT
d_call: TRBD1; v_call: TRBV18; clone_size: NA; j_call: TRBJ2-3; cdr3_aa: CASSPRTGGGTDTQYF; cdr3_nt: TGTGCCAGCTCACCACGGACAGGGGGAGGCACAGATACGCAGTATTTT
d_call: NA; v_call: TRBV29-1; clone_size: NA; j_call: TRBJ2-5; cdr3_aa: CSVDQAQSTQYF; cdr3_nt: TGCAGCGTTGATCAAGCCCAGTCCACCCAGTACTTC
d_call: TRBD2; v_call: TRBV7-7; clone_size: NA; j_call: TRBJ2-1; cdr3_aa: CASSLLAGVLNEQFF; cdr3_nt: TGTGCTAGCAGCTTACTAGCGGGGGTTCTCAATGAGCAGTTCTTC
d_call: NA; v_call: TRBV11-2; clone_size: NA; j_call: TRBJ1-1; cdr3_aa: CASSLKAAMNTEAFF; cdr3_nt: TGTGCCAGCAGCTTGAAGGCCGCTATGAACACTGAAGCTTTCTTT
d_call: TRBD1; v_call: TRBV10-3; clone_size: NA; j_call: TRBJ1-4; cdr3_aa: CAIRGQGRVEKLFF; cdr3_nt: TGTGCCATCAGGGGACAGGGGAGGGTCGAAAAACTGTTTTTT
d_call: TRBD2; v_call: TRBV2; clone_size: few; j_call: TRBJ2-5; cdr3_aa: CASTPAGGLETQYF; cdr3_nt: TGTGCCAGCACGCCGGCGGGGGGACTAGAGACCCAGTACTTC
d_call: NA; v_call: TRBV11-2; clone_size: once; j_call: TRBJ1-4; cdr3_aa: CASSLGQSTNEKLFF; cdr3_nt: TGTGCCAGCAGCTTAGGGCAGTCAACTAATGAAAAACTGTTTTTT
d_call: TRBD1; v_call: TRBV28; clone_size: NA; j_call: TRBJ2-7; cdr3_aa: CASITPGQGLSYEQYF; cdr3_nt: TGTGCCAGCATTACCCCGGGACAGGGACTCTCCTACGAGCAGTACTTC
d_call: NA; v_call: TRBV9; clone_size: NA; j_call: TRBJ1-6; cdr3_aa: CASSVASAGINSPLHF; cdr3_nt: TGTGCCAGCAGCGTAGCTTCGGCAGGGATTAATTCACCCCTCCACTTT
d_call: TRBD2; v_call: TRBV10-3; clone_size: NA; j_call: TRBJ2-7; cdr3_aa: CAISESTGGPGEQYF; cdr3_nt: TGTGCCATCAGTGAGTCAACGGGAGGGCCGGGCGAGCAGTACTTC
d_call: TRBD2; v_call: TRBV25-1; clone_size: NA; j_call: TRBJ2-7; cdr3_aa: CASRRNGLADYEQYF; cdr3_nt: TGTGCCAGCAGGCGAAATGGACTAGCGGACTACGAGCAGTACTTC
d_call: TRBD2; v_call: TRBV11-2; clone_size: NA; j_call: TRBJ2-4; cdr3_aa: CASSLMVAGVGKNIQYF; cdr3_nt: TGTGCCAGCAGCTTAATGGTAGCGGGAGTTGGCAAAAACATTCAGTACTTC
d_call: NA; v_call: TRBV7-2; clone_size: NA; j_call: TRBJ1-1; cdr3_aa: CASSFRTGSTEAFF; cdr3_nt: TGTGCCAGCAGCTTCCGAACAGGGTCCACTGAAGCTTTCTTT
d_call: NA; v_call: TRBV28; clone_size: NA; j_call: TRBJ1-2; cdr3_aa: CASRKHRLINYGYTF; cdr3_nt: TGTGCCAGCAGAAAGCACAGGCTTATTAACTATGGCTACACCTTC
d_call: NA; v_call: TRBV6-1; clone_size: NA; j_call: TRBJ2-7; cdr3_aa: CASSEHRAYEQYF; cdr3_nt: TGTGCCAGCAGTGAGCACAGAGCCTACGAGCAGTACTTC
d_call: NA; v_call: TRBV6-5; clone_size: NA; j_call: TRBJ1-1; cdr3_aa: CASSKGVNTEAFF; cdr3_nt: TGTGCCAGCAGTAAGGGCGTGAACACTGAAGCTTTCTTT
d_call: NA; v_call: TRBV5-1; clone_size: many; j_call: TRBJ1-6; cdr3_aa: CASSFGAADNSPLHF; cdr3_nt: TGCGCCAGCAGCTTCGGGGCAGCAGATAATTCACCCCTCCACTTT
d_call: NA; v_call: TRBV6-1; clone_size: NA; j_call: TRBJ1-4; cdr3_aa: CASSVTGAAEKLFF; cdr3_nt: TGTGCCAGCAGCGTAACAGGAGCTGCTGAAAAACTGTTTTTT
d_call: TRBD2; v_call: TRBV4-1; clone_size: once; j_call: TRBJ2-1; cdr3_aa: CASSHDPGGGFNEQFF; cdr3_nt: TGCGCCAGCAGCCATGATCCGGGGGGAGGATTCAATGAGCAGTTCTTC
d_call: NA; v_call: TRBV18; clone_size: NA; j_call: TRBJ1-2; cdr3_aa: CASSSVAGGSNYGYTF; cdr3_nt: TGTGCCAGCTCATCGGTCGCTGGGGGATCCAACTATGGCTACACCTTC
d_call: TRBD1; v_call: TRBV7-9; clone_size: few; j_call: TRBJ1-4; cdr3_aa: CATRLGTGIEKLFF; cdr3_nt: TGTGCCACCCGACTCGGGACAGGGATTGAAAAACTGTTTTTT
d_call: TRBD1; v_call: TRBV29-1; clone_size: few; j_call: TRBJ1-2; cdr3_aa: CSAGTGGEGYTF; cdr3_nt: TGCAGCGCCGGGACAGGGGGTGAAGGCTACACCTTC